This TCR beta chain is drawn from a study of T-cell memory formation after mild COVID-19. V lost 5 bases, J lost 7 bases, and 3 bases stayed unmatched. Germline V gives CDR1 GTSNPN, CDR2 SVGIG (reference sequence). CDR3 size: 13 residues. TCRdb called the 5' RACE reads again in MiXCR, with one record for every CDR3 protein. The data hold around 450,000 distinct CDR3 sequences, with over 15% observed a single time. V usage is TRBV30 and J usage is TRBJ2-1; TRBD2 aligns across 12 bases. The sequencing sample was made of PBMCs or a T cell subset sorted from them (not recorded which). The receptor was derived from an adult woman who had mild COVID-19 (a few samples of this study predate the infection). Cell type and time point are not known. DNA for the CDR3: TGTGCCTGGTCGACTAGCGGGAGTAATGAGCAGTTCTTC. Amino acid sequence: CAWSTSGSNEQFF.